The 21 T cell receptor beta chains below come from one sample, sequenced in a study of T cell changes during pregnancy in multiple sclerosis. The protocol was immunoSEQ multiplex PCR, while the TCRdb copy is restricted to in-frame clones and leaves out a portion. The data show 65,000 to 95,000 clones, 85% to 95% seen once. The source was peripheral blood, collected after pregnancy. These receptors were obtained from a female donor in good health, enrolled as a control in a pregnancy study.

The V gene is TRBV5-1, the J gene TRBJ2-7; D gene unclear. The CDR3 has 15 residues. CDR1 and CDR2 from the germline V gene are SGHRS and YFSETQ. V lost 1 base to trimming and J lost 2 bases, with 13 bases between them. The CDR3 DNA sequence: TGCGCCAGCAGCTTGCTGGCGGTATCGACCTACGAGCAGTACTTC. Translating it yields CASSLLAVSTYEQYF.

V gene TRBV4-1 combines with J gene TRBJ2-2; 8 bases line up with TRBD1. This CDR3 contains 15 residues. V lost 3 bases to trimming and J lost 1 base; unmatched junction nucleotides: 1. Germline CDR1 reads MGHRA; CDR2 reads YSYEKL. CDR3 residues: CASSQDRVNTGELFF. In DNA form, the CDR3 reads TGCGCCAGCAGCCAGGACAGGGTGAACACCGGGGAGCTGTTTTTT.

In its sample, this clone was seen once. The V gene is TRBV7-2, the J gene TRBJ2-5; 9 bases align to TRBD1. V trimming: 3 bases; J trimming: 2 bases; junction bases outside the gene matches: 1. This CDR3 region has 14 residues. Germline values: CDR1 SGHTA, CDR2 FQGNSA. CDR3 DNA sequence: TGTGCCAGCAGCTTCGGACAGGGGCAAGAGACCCAGTACTTC. Translation: CASSFGQGQETQYF.

CDR3 coding DNA: TGTGCCAGCAGCCTATCCGGGGTTGCGTTCGGCGATGGCTACACCTTC. This encodes CASSLSGVAFGDGYTF. This sequence joins TRBV7-9 and TRBJ1-2; D uncertain. Trimming shortened V by 5 bases and J by 6 bases, and 22 bases separated the two germline ends. The CDR3 covers 16 residues. Looked up from germline, CDR1 is SEHNR and CDR2 is FQNEAQ (reference sequence).

The chain employs TRBV27 and TRBJ2-7, with no clear D. The CDR3 runs to 12 residues. Trimming removed 3 bases at V and 4 bases at J, with 7 bases between. Germline assignment: CDR1 MNHEY and CDR2 SMNVEV (reference sequence). CDR3 nucleotide sequence: TGTGCCAGCAGTTTTTTCGGGTACGAGCAGTACTTC. Translating it yields CASSFFGYEQYF.

J is TRBJ1-1 and V is TRBV9; 7 bases align to TRBD1. After removal of 0 bases from V and 1 base from J, the junction contained 3 bases not matched to a gene. Germline V gives CDR1 SGDLS, CDR2 YYNGEE. The CDR3 consists of 15 residues. CDR3 amino acids: CASSVDGTANTEAFF. Here the CDR3 DNA reads TGTGCCAGCAGCGTAGACGGGACAGCGAACACTGAAGCTTTCTTT.

The genes are TRBV4-3 and TRBJ2-3; TRBD2 matches 13 bases. The germline V gene encodes CDR1 LGHNA and CDR2 YSLEER. The CDR3 loop spans 21 amino acids. The CDR3 here is CAGWGLAGSTTGGRSTDTQYF. DNA for the CDR3: TGCGCGGGGTGGGGACTAGCGGGAAGCACAACGGGTGGCCGTTCCACAGATACGCAGTATTTT.

The V and J genes are TRBV21-1 and TRBJ1-1; the tabulated D call, TRBD1, remains unverified against the DNA. TRBV21-1 is tagged as a pseudogene. The CDR3 covers 16 residues. This CDR3 reads CASSKSEQPMNTEAFF. Written as DNA, the CDR3 is TGTGCCAGCAGCAAATCGGAACAGCCCATGAACACTGAAGCTTTCTTT.

The chain is built from TRBV4-2 and TRBJ2-1; 7 bases fit TRBD2. The CDR3 contains 17 residues. CDR1 and CDR2 (germline): LGHNA, YNFKEQ. V shed 0 bases and J 0 bases; nucleotides not matched to a gene: 5. The DNA of the CDR3 is TGTGCCAGCAGCCAAGACCCAGCGGGGAGCTCCTACAATGAGCAGTTCTTC. Its protein is CASSQDPAGSSYNEQFF.

The V gene is TRBV7-2, the J gene TRBJ2-1, with D possibly being TRBD1 (6 bases). The CDR3 contains 15 residues. Germline values: CDR1 SGHTA, CDR2 FQGNSA. V was shortened by 7 bases and J by 1 base, with 14 bases between the two germline ends. The CDR3 sequence: CASTQGQGSYNEQFF. The CDR3 bases are TGTGCCAGCACCCAAGGGCAGGGGTCCTACAATGAGCAGTTCTTC.

V usage is TRBV2 and J usage is TRBJ1-1; the D is unclear. With 10 bases removed from V and 0 bases from J, the gap between germline ends came to 18 bases. Germline CDR1 is SNHLY and CDR2 is FYNNEI. This CDR3 region has 15 residues. The CDR3, as DNA: TGTGCCATTACTCTTGCAGGCAGGATGAACACTGAAGCTTTCTTT. Translating gives CAITLAGRMNTEAFF.

This sequence joins TRBV19 and TRBJ2-1; tentatively, D is TRBD2 (5 bases). This CDR3 contains 16 residues. Trimming took off 1 base at V and 0 bases at J, with 10 bases between the two ends. Germline assignment: CDR1 LNHDA and CDR2 SQIVND (reference sequence). The chain's CDR3 is CASSIADSGSYNEQFF. The CDR3 nucleotides read TGTGCCAGTAGTATAGCGGACTCCGGCTCCTACAATGAGCAGTTCTTC.

The V call is TRBV10-3, the J call TRBJ2-3; the D is unclear. In germline, CDR1 is ENHRY, CDR2 SYGVKD. The V end was cut by 8 bases, the J end by 4 bases, with 22 bases between. The CDR3 contains 16 residues. In DNA form, the CDR3 reads TGTGCCATCTCCATATCCTATAAGGCTAGAGCAGATACGCAGTATTTT. This translates into CAISISYKARADTQYF.

The chain has TRBV7-2 and TRBJ1-6; D gene ambiguous. Germline values: CDR1 SGHTA, CDR2 FQGNSA. Trimming took 4 bases from V and 0 from J, leaving 7 bases between them. This CDR3 comprises 15 residues. The CDR3 bases are TGTGCCAGCAGCTATCGGAGCTCCTATAATTCACCCCTCCACTTT. Amino acid sequence: CASSYRSSYNSPLHF.

The rearrangement joins TRBV30 to TRBJ1-3, with D tentatively TRBD1 (5 bases). CDR1 and CDR2 (germline): GTSNPN, SVGIG (reference sequence). Trimming cost V 5 bases and J 0 bases, with 8 bases left between them. CDR3 length equals 13 residues. The CDR3 coding sequence is TGTGCCTGGCAGGGCAACTCTGGAAACACCATATATTTT. Encoded protein: CAWQGNSGNTIYF.

The count of this clone is one. The chain couples TRBV5-4 to TRBJ2-5; D gene ambiguous. The CDR3 totals 14 residues. The V end lost 0 bases, the J end lost 1 base, and 7 bases lay between the germline ends. From germline, CDR1 is SGHNT and CDR2 YYREEE (reference sequence). The CDR3 DNA reads TGTGCCAGCAGCTTGGTTGGGCCCCAAGAGACCCAGTACTTC. Its protein is CASSLVGPQETQYF. Variable domain in full (rest from reference TRBV5-4 and TRBJ2-5): ETGVTQSPTHLIKTRGQQVTLRCSSQSGHNTVSWYQQALGQGPQFIFQYYREEENGRGNFPPRFSGLQFPNYSSELNVNALELDDSALYLCASSLVGPQETQYFGPGTRLLVL.

The chain carries TRBV7-9 and TRBJ2-1; TRBD2 agrees at 10 bases. V lost 6 bases, J lost 7 bases, and 9 bases stayed unmatched. CDR1 is SEHNR, CDR2 FQNEAQ, per germline (reference sequence). The CDR3 spans 15 residues. CDR3 nucleotide sequence: TGTGCCAGCAGTAGTAGTCTAGCGGGAGTTAATGAGCAGTTCTTC. Translating gives CASSSSLAGVNEQFF.

J is TRBJ2-1 and V is TRBV5-8; 8 nucleotides align to TRBD2. This CDR3 has 17 residues. The J segment lost 5 bases and the V segment lost 7 bases, leaving 17 bases of the junction unmatched. Germline V CDR1 and CDR2: SGHTS, YDEGEE. CDR3 in DNA: TGTGCCAGCTGGGGACTAGAGGGTGGAATTGGACACAATGAGCAGTTCTTC. Translated, it gives CASWGLEGGIGHNEQFF.

V is TRBV6-1 and J is TRBJ2-7; possible D gene TRBD2, 7 bases. The germline V and J ends were trimmed by 9 bases and 2 bases, with 17 bases remaining between them. The CDR3 loop spans 14 amino acids. The V gene's germline CDR1 is MNHNS and CDR2 SASEGT. The CDR3 DNA is TGTGCCAGTGGAACTGGGGGGGCTACCTACGAGCAGTACTTC. Protein sequence: CASGTGGATYEQYF.

The chain employs TRBV5-1 and TRBJ1-6; 9 bases align to TRBD1. The CDR3 totals 17 residues. With 4 bases clipped from V and 10 bases from J, the junction kept 15 bases outside the gene matches. CDR1 and CDR2 (germline): SGHRS, YFSETQ. The CDR3 region has the DNA TGCGCCAGCAGCCCCACTGGTCGAGAACAGGGGGCGTCACCCCTCCACTTT. This translates into CASSPTGREQGASPLHF.

V gene TRBV9 combines with J gene TRBJ1-2; D may be TRBD1 (5 bases). The CDR3 covers 18 residues. Germline V CDR1 and CDR2: SGDLS, YYNGEE. Trimming took 3 bases from V and 1 from J, leaving 22 bases between them. The DNA of the CDR3 is TGTGCCAGCAGCGGGGTAGGGACTTCTACTAAGGGTAACTATGGCTACACCTTC. Residues: CASSGVGTSTKGNYGYTF.